This TCR beta chain was recovered during a study of graft-versus-host responses after intestinal transplantation. Study-level background: Recipients were given multivisceral, liver-intestinal, or isolated intestinal transplants. Induction using anti-thymocyte globulin, followed by tacrolimus and steroids for 3 to 4 years, was given to all recipients.

This clone was seen more than once but under ten times. Using immunoSEQ multiplex PCR, the repertoire was profiled, and TCRdb retains in-frame clones only, with some absent. Of about 5,200 clones listed, 72% are singletons. The graft tissue was processed, and this released both intraepithelial and lamina propria lymphocytes. The material was ileum tissue, obtained around 250 days after intestinal transplant. The receptor was derived from a human patient who received an intestinal transplant, so some T cells may come from the graft donor.

CDR3 in amino acids: CASSLSSSASGTQYF. CDR3 nucleotides: TGTGCCAGCAGTCTCTCCTCTAGCGCTTCGGGGACCCAGTACTTC. The V gene is TRBV27, the J gene TRBJ2-5, with D maybe TRBD2 (6 bases). The germline gives CDR1 MNHEY, CDR2 SMNVEV (reference sequence). The CDR3 covers 15 residues. V lost 5 bases and J 7 bases, leaving 20 bases between the germline ends.